This T cell receptor (beta chain) was found in a study of early T cells in non-severe SARS-CoV-2 infection (dated by TCRdb to about 2021). Context from the whole study: Because TCR sequencing was done on bulk RNA from unsorted whole blood, the alpha and beta chains could not be paired. What the work shows at the level of the full study, not this receptor alone: VDJdb matching was skewed toward anti-spike CD8 responses, so virus-specific expansions were likely underestimated and private and CD4 specificities were missed.

Set within a cohort of healthcare workers in London, UK, this nested case-control study involved weekly PCR testing of nasopharyngeal swabs along with blood sampling. Between 23 and 31 March 2020, the week of the UK lockdown, healthcare workers were enrolled and then followed up weekly for as long as 16 weeks. As encoded in the germline V gene, CDR1 is SGHVS while CDR2 is FNYEAQ. Its CDR3 holds 15 amino acids, cysteine through phenylalanine. Only the CDR3 region is kept as DNA, spanning 45 bases read in frame from base 1. Ends trimmed: V by 6 bases, J by 0 bases; bases unmatched to a gene: 3. The method was 5' RACE. The instrument was a NextSeq 500. Unique molecular identifiers were attached to individual cDNA molecules in the TCR library protocol so that sequencing error and PCR bias could be corrected. Both TCR alpha and beta chains were sequenced, and tight co-correlation was observed between alpha and beta sequence abundances in each sample. The original pipeline was this. Decombinator V4 was used to annotate the V gene, J gene and CDR3 of the TCR sequences. Expanded TCRs were defined as changing significantly between any two time points under a Poisson model with p below 0.0001. Abundances of TCRs were expressed as counts per million after normalisation to the total number of TCRs sequenced in each sample. TRAV1-2 paired with TRAJ12, TRAJ20 or TRAJ33 defined MAIT TCRs, while TRAV10 paired with TRAJ18 defined iNKT TCRs. VDJdb, accessed on 1 November 2021, was searched for TCRs annotated for CMV, EBV and SARS-CoV-2, and TCRs annotated for more than one antigen were excluded. The public reads were reprocessed in TCRdb via fastp at Q25 and MiXCR, keeping in-frame beta chains. Rows merge per CDR3 protein into single entries with the most common DNA and genes. The V and J calls here are based on TCRdb, not the publication. The sample yields 98,000 or so distinct CDR3 sequences; 9.5% to 11% were counted once. The ten largest clones take up approximately 5.4% of the sample.

Details on this clonotype: Its antigen specificity is not known. No base quality information exists; no much larger clone differs at one position.

The sequence was obtained from an adult who was a healthcare worker with PCR-confirmed SARS-CoV-2 infection or an uninfected control (not recorded which). The chain couples TRBV7-6 to TRBJ2-3, and 10 junction bases match TRBD2. Sequenced material: whole blood. The nucleotide sequence is TGTGCCAGCAGTTTTAGCGGGAGGAGCACAGATACGCAGTATTTT. This yields the protein CASSFSGRSTDTQYF.